One sample yielded the 18 T cell receptor beta chains listed below, sequenced in a study of shared clonotypes between healthy human individuals. TCRdb's table, derived via immunoSEQ multiplex PCR, lists solely in-frame clones and lacks some. The profile shows about 2.3 million clones, 80% to 95% of them singletons. The sequenced material came from naive CD4+ T cells from PBMCs. Sample subset: CD45RA+ positively selected. Receptors originate from a man younger than 35 in good health. Some clones in this sample may be carry-over from other donors' samples.

For this clone: Within the sample, other DNA sequences also encode this same CDR3. The V and J genes are TRBV7-3 and TRBJ2-2; TRBD1 matches at 8 bases. J was trimmed by 1 base and V by 2 bases; bases with no gene match: 0. Per the germline V gene, CDR1 is SGHTA and CDR2 is FQGTGA. This CDR3 has 15 residues. The CDR3 loop is CASSLGTGNTGELFF. For the CDR3, the DNA is TGTGCCAGCAGCTTAGGGACAGGGAACACCGGGGAGCTGTTTTTT.

In regard to this clone: Other DNA sequences of this sample code for an identical CDR3. The rearrangement links TRBV7-2 to TRBJ2-5; D is perhaps TRBD2 (6 bases). V dropped 5 bases and J dropped 5 bases, with 15 bases sitting between them. CDR1 and CDR2 (germline): SGHTA, FQGNSA. The CDR3 is 14 amino acids. CDR3 in amino acids: CASSRSGGGETQYF. In DNA, the CDR3 is TGTGCCAGCAGCCGCTCGGGTGGAGGGGAGACCCAGTACTTC.

The rearrangement joins TRBV9 to TRBJ2-2; 7 bases agree with TRBD2. V shed 0 bases and J 3 bases; nucleotides not matched to a gene: 5. Germline V CDR1 and CDR2: SGDLS, YYNGEE. There are 16 residues in the CDR3. This CDR3 is CASSVVGGSYTGELFF. In DNA, the CDR3 is TGTGCCAGCAGCGTAGTTGGCGGGAGTTACACCGGGGAGCTGTTTTTT.

The chain couples TRBV2 to TRBJ1-2, with D hard to call. V was cut by 8 bases and J by 2 bases, with 12 bases left in between. The CDR3 is 13 amino acids. Per the germline V gene, CDR1 is SNHLY and CDR2 is FYNNEI. CDR3: CASGLGPNYGYTF. The CDR3 region has the DNA TGTGCCAGCGGGTTAGGGCCGAACTATGGCTACACCTTC. Complete variable domain (other parts from reference TRBV2 and TRBJ1-2): EPEVTQTPSHQVTQMGQEVILRCVPISNHLYFYWYRQILGQKVEFLVSFYNNEISEKSEIFDDQFSVERPDGSNFTLKIRSTKLEDSAMYFCASGLGPNYGYTFGSGTRLTVV.

Turning to this clone: The sample contains more than one DNA sequence encoding this CDR3. This rearrangement joins TRBV9 to TRBJ1-3, with unresolved D. V was clipped by 0 bases and J by 2 bases, with 6 bases between them. Germline lookup yields CDR1 SGDLS and CDR2 YYNGEE. There are 14 residues in the CDR3. The CDR3 region has the DNA TGTGCCAGCAGCGTAGATCTGGCTGGAAACACCATATATTTT. This gives the protein CASSVDLAGNTIYF.

The chain uses TRBV6-6 and TRBJ1-5; 9 bases map to TRBD1. The junction had 7 bases not matched to a gene; V was cut back by 6 bases and J by 4 bases. Germline V gene lookup returns CDR1 MNHNY and CDR2 SVGAGI (reference sequence). The CDR3 has 15 amino acids. The CDR3 loop is CASSSGTGKNQPQHF. The CDR3 DNA follows: TGTGCCAGCAGCTCCGGGACAGGGAAAAATCAGCCCCAGCATTTT.

The chain combines TRBV7-9 with TRBJ2-7; a possible D gene is TRBD2 (5 bases). The germline CDR1 and CDR2 sequences are SEHNR and FQNEAQ (reference sequence). V shed 5 bases and J shed 0 bases, with 11 bases lying between them. CDR3 length equals 14 residues. The CDR3: CASSPRTGSYEQYF. The CDR3 coding sequence is TGTGCCAGCAGCCCCCGGACTGGCTCCTACGAGCAGTACTTC.

The gene calls are TRBV6-6 and TRBJ2-7; D is unresolved. The CDR3 covers 12 residues. Trimming removed 4 bases at V and 6 bases at J, with 10 bases between. Per the germline V gene, CDR1 is MNHNY and CDR2 is SVGAGI (reference sequence). The DNA of the CDR3 is TGTGCCAGCAGTTTCCTCTACGGCGAGCAGTACTTC. Translating gives CASSFLYGEQYF.

This chain connects TRBV28 to TRBJ2-3; TRBD1 matches at 7 bases. This CDR3 comprises 15 residues. The germline gives CDR1 MDHEN, CDR2 SYDVKM. With V trimmed by 5 bases and J by 8 bases, 13 bases remained unmatched. In DNA form, the CDR3 reads TGTGCCAGCAGTGAGGGACAGCACGGGGCTGCTACGCAGTATTTT. Its protein is CASSEGQHGAATQYF. The whole variable domain, remainder taken from reference TRBV28 and TRBJ2-3, is DVKVTQSSRYLVKRTGEKVFLECVQDMDHENMFWYRQDPGLGLRLIYFSYDVKMKEKGDIPEGYSVSREKKERFSLILESASTNQTSMYLCASSEGQHGAATQYFGPGTRLTVL.

This clone was counted between two and nine times. V and J are TRBV5-1 and TRBJ2-3; D possibly uses TRBD1 or TRBD2 (5 bases each). Germline V gene sequence: CDR1 SGHRS, CDR2 YFSETQ. This CDR3 has 13 residues. Deletions cut 0 bases from V and 5 bases from J, with 7 bases between. This CDR3 reads CASSLVGEDTQYF. The DNA of the CDR3 is TGCGCCAGCAGCTTGGTGGGGGAAGATACGCAGTATTTT.

The CDR3 DNA reads as TGCGCCAGCAGCAGCTCCGGGACGGGTGGGGATACGCAGTATTTT. It translates to CASSSSGTGGDTQYF. J is TRBJ2-3 and V is TRBV5-1, with D possibly being TRBD1 or TRBD2 (5 bases each). Germline V lookup: CDR1 SGHRS, CDR2 YFSETQ. Trimming pared 4 bases from V and 6 bases from J, leaving 18 bases between. CDR3 length: 15 residues. The variable domain in full, with the rest retrieved from reference TRBV5-1 and TRBJ2-3, is KAGVTQTPRYLIKTRGQQVTLSCSPISGHRSVSWYQQTPGQGLQFLFEYFSETQRNKGNFPGRFSGRQFSNSRSEMNVSTLELGDSALYLCASSSSGTGGDTQYFGPGTRLTVL.

The chain combines TRBV27 with TRBJ1-1; unclear D gene. V was cut by 0 bases and J by 3 bases, with 8 bases left in between. The CDR3 extends over 14 amino acids. Germline CDR1 reads MNHEY; CDR2 reads SMNVEV (reference sequence). The CDR3 loop reads CASSLSSTDTEAFF. The CDR3 region has the DNA TGTGCCAGCAGTTTATCAAGTACGGACACTGAAGCTTTCTTT.

This rearrangement joins TRBV7-9 to TRBJ2-5, with 7 bases fitting TRBD2. Trimming removed 5 bases from V and 7 bases from J; junction bases left unmatched: 10. This CDR3 spans 14 amino acids. The germline CDR1 and CDR2 sequences are SEHNR and FQNEAQ (reference sequence). CDR3 region: CASSPREVESTQYF. The CDR3 nucleotides are TGTGCCAGCAGCCCCCGGGAGGTCGAATCGACCCAGTACTTC.

The chain joins TRBV6-5 to TRBJ2-1, with D possibly being TRBD1 (6 bases). Germline V gene lookup returns CDR1 MNHEY and CDR2 SVGAGI. V was shortened by 5 bases and J by 8 bases, with 16 bases between the two germline ends. The CDR3 is 14 residues long. This CDR3 is CASSLLQGRDEQFF. The CDR3 DNA is TGTGCCAGCAGTCTTCTGCAGGGGAGAGATGAGCAGTTCTTC.

The J gene is TRBJ2-1, the V gene TRBV7-3, with TRBD1 matching over 9 bases. CDR1 is SGHTA and CDR2 is FQGTGA in the germline V gene. With V trimmed by 1 base and J by 1 base, 2 bases remained unmatched. This CDR3 comprises 16 residues. The chain's CDR3 is CASSLRGQGSYNEQFF. The CDR3 DNA follows: TGTGCCAGCAGCTTAAGGGGACAGGGTTCCTACAATGAGCAGTTCTTC.

This chain connects TRBV7-6 to TRBJ1-1; D is uncertain. Trimming shortened V by 1 base and J by 1 base, and 7 bases separated the two germline ends. The CDR3 sequence is 14 residues long. Germline V gene sequence: CDR1 SGHVS, CDR2 FNYEAQ. The CDR3 DNA reads TGTGCCAGCAGCTTAGTAGTACAGAACACTGAAGCTTTCTTT. This sequence encodes CASSLVVQNTEAFF. The full variable domain, with the rest looked up from reference TRBV7-6 and TRBJ1-1, is GAGVSQSPRYKVTKRGQDVALRCDPISGHVSLYWYRQALGQGPEFLTYFNYEAQQDKSGLPNDRFSAERPEGSISTLTIQRTEQRDSAMYRCASSLVVQNTEAFFGQGTRLTVV.

The chain carries TRBV9 and TRBJ2-6, with D possibly called TRBD1 or TRBD2 (6 bases each). This CDR3 has 16 amino acids. Trimming cost V 4 bases and J 6 bases, with 17 bases left between them. Germline CDR1 SGDLS, CDR2 YYNGEE. The DNA for the CDR3 is TGTGCCAGCAGCTTAAGTCCGGGGGCCCAGGCCAACGTCCTGACTTTC. Residues: CASSLSPGAQANVLTF. The full variable domain, in which reference TRBV9 and TRBJ2-6 provide the parts outside the CDR3, is DSGVTQTPKHLITATGQRVTLRCSPRSGDLSVYWYQQSLDQGLQFLIQYYNGEERAKGNILERFSAQQFPDLHSELNLSSLELGDSALYFCASSLSPGAQANVLTFGAGSRLTVL.

The chain uses TRBV7-8 and TRBJ2-7; D possibly corresponds to TRBD1 (5 bases). This CDR3 has 13 amino acids. Germline V gene data show CDR1 as SGHVS and CDR2 as FQNEAQ. V dropped 9 bases and J dropped 0 bases, with 12 bases sitting between them. The CDR3 is CASQRQSSYEQYF. CDR3 in DNA: TGTGCCAGTCAAAGACAGAGCTCCTACGAGCAGTACTTC.